One and the same sample provided the 24 T cell receptor beta chains below, sequenced in a study of blood T cell repertoires in COVID-19. Some clones are missing from TCRdb's copy, which holds only in-frame ones; the method was immunoSEQ multiplex PCR. The top ten clones hold more than 7.5% of a sample with 490,000 or so clones, about 88% of them seen once. Sequencing used PBMCs or T cells enriched from blood (not recorded which). These receptors originate from a woman in her sixties or seventies who had recovered from COVID-19.

V gene TRBV12-5 combines with J gene TRBJ2-7; 10 bases are a match to TRBD1. The CDR3 has 15 residues. V trimming: 6 bases; J trimming: 5 bases; junction bases outside the gene matches: 10. The germline gives CDR1 LGHNT, CDR2 FRNRAP. The CDR3 bases are TGTGCTAGTGGCTCCTCCGGACAGGGGGTGGACGAGCAGTACTTC. Translated: CASGSSGQGVDEQYF.

The CDR3 here is CASSKTLNTEAFF. The CDR3 DNA follows: TGTGCCAGCAGCAAGACACTGAACACTGAAGCTTTCTTT. V usage is TRBV6-4 and J usage is TRBJ1-1; D uncertain. The CDR3 totals 13 residues. CDR1 MRHNA and CDR2 SNTAGT come from the germline V gene. V was trimmed by 6 bases and J by 0 bases, leaving 8 bases between them.

V usage is TRBV6-5 and J usage is TRBJ2-7, with 7 nucleotides matching TRBD1. The germline V gene has CDR1 MNHEY and CDR2 SVGAGI. This CDR3 has 13 amino acids. After removal of 8 bases from V and 2 bases from J, the junction contained 6 bases not matched to a gene. CDR3 amino acids: CASLDRVTYEQYF. Written as DNA, the CDR3 is TGTGCCAGCCTTGACAGGGTGACCTACGAGCAGTACTTC.

The V gene is TRBV18, the J gene TRBJ1-2; 7 positions match TRBD1. This CDR3 is 15 amino acids long. V lost 2 bases to trimming and J lost 6 bases; unmatched junction nucleotides: 9. The germline CDR1 and CDR2 sequences are KGHSH and LQKENI. CDR3: CASSPSGTVRNGYTF. Here the CDR3 DNA reads TGTGCCAGCTCACCAAGTGGGACAGTGAGGAATGGCTACACCTTC.

The V call is TRBV11-2, the J call TRBJ2-7; the D is unclear. V was trimmed by 0 bases and J by 3 bases, leaving 6 bases between them. Germline CDR1 reads SGHAT; CDR2 reads FQNNGV. The CDR3 spans 13 residues. The CDR3 coding sequence is TGTGCCAGCAGCTTAGAGAACAGCTACGAGCAGTACTTC. As protein: CASSLENSYEQYF.

The rearrangement uses TRBV18 and TRBJ1-2; 9 positions match TRBD1. The CDR3 totals 15 residues. Trimming removed 3 bases from V and 8 bases from J; junction bases left unmatched: 10. Per the germline V gene, CDR1 is KGHSH and CDR2 is LQKENI. The CDR3 protein is CASSPLDWTGDGYTF. CDR3 coding DNA: TGTGCCAGCTCACCGCTTGACTGGACAGGGGACGGCTACACCTTC. Complete variable domain (other parts from reference TRBV18 and TRBJ1-2): NAGVMQNPRHLVRRRGQEARLRCSPMKGHSHVYWYRQLPEEGLKFMVYLQKENIIDESGMPKERFSAEFPKEGPSILRIQQVVRGDSAAYFCASSPLDWTGDGYTFGSGTRLTVV.

The genes are TRBV9 and TRBJ2-3, with TRBD2 matching over 9 bases. This CDR3 contains 15 residues. CDR1 and CDR2 (germline): SGDLS, YYNGEE. The V gene end was trimmed by 4 bases and the J gene end by 4 bases; junction bases not matched to a gene: 7. CDR3 DNA sequence: TGTGCCAGCAGCATCGGACTAGCGAGTTCAGATACGCAGTATTTT. As protein: CASSIGLASSDTQYF.

The chain has TRBV19 and TRBJ1-2; 9 nucleotides agree with TRBD1. Looked up from germline, CDR1 is LNHDA and CDR2 is SQIVND (reference sequence). The CDR3 runs to 17 residues. Germline trimming cut 4 bases from V and 0 bases from J; bases unmatched to any gene: 9. CDR3: CASSTGGQGTTNYGYTF. For the CDR3, the DNA is TGTGCCAGTAGTACCGGGGGACAGGGAACCACTAACTATGGCTACACCTTC.

This chain joins TRBV21-1 and TRBJ1-6; the table's D call, TRBD1, was not checked against the DNA. TRBV21-1 is a pseudogene locus. This CDR3 comprises 14 residues. The CDR3 sequence is CASRNTGKDSPLHF. DNA of the CDR3: TGTGCCAGCAGGAATACAGGGAAAGATTCACCCCTCCACTTT.

V and J are TRBV21-1 and TRBJ1-1. TRBV21-1 is given as a pseudogene. CDR3 length: 14 amino acids. The CDR3, as DNA: TGTGCCAGCAGCACTGGACGTGGGAGCACTGAAGCTTTCTTT. Amino acids: CASSTGRGSTEAFF.

The chain combines TRBV19 with TRBJ1-5; D unclear. V was pared by 3 bases and J by 3 bases, with 12 bases between. Germline assignment: CDR1 LNHDA and CDR2 SQIVND (reference sequence). This CDR3 contains 15 residues. CDR3 coding DNA: TGTGCCAGTAGTATGGGAGTTCAGATCAATCAGCCCCAGCATTTT. Encoded protein: CASSMGVQINQPQHF.

This chain links TRBV10-1 with TRBJ2-1, with TRBD2 as a possible D gene (7 bases). V was pared by 2 bases and J by 12 bases, with 20 bases between. Per the germline V gene, CDR1 is WNHNN and CDR2 is SYGVQD (reference sequence). The CDR3 length is 15 residues. CDR3 DNA: TGCGCCAGCAGTGAGGTGGCGGGGGCCGACGTGGGGCAGTTCTTC. This sequence encodes CASSEVAGADVGQFF.

The chain joins TRBV5-4 to TRBJ2-3; no clear D. Germline-derived CDR1 and CDR2 are SGHNT and YYREEE (reference sequence). This CDR3 spans 13 amino acids. Deletions cut 0 bases from V and 1 base from J, with 3 bases between. This chain's CDR3 is CASSLGGTDTQYF. In nucleotides, the CDR3 is TGTGCCAGCAGCTTGGGCGGCACAGATACGCAGTATTTT.

V gene TRBV6-6 combines with J gene TRBJ1-1; TRBD1 might be the D (6 bases). Germline V gene data show CDR1 as MNHNY and CDR2 as SVGAGI (reference sequence). The CDR3 sequence is 14 residues long. The V gene lost 4 bases and the J gene lost 2 bases, with 11 bases spanning the gap. The CDR3 loop reads CASSSPRGNTEAFF. CDR3 in DNA: TGTGCCAGCAGTTCGCCCAGGGGTAACACTGAAGCTTTCTTT.

V and J are TRBV19 and TRBJ1-1; D not resolved. The CDR3 is 11 amino acids. Between the trimmed V and J ends, which lost 7 bases and 2 bases, there was a span of 5 bases. Germline CDR1 is LNHDA and CDR2 is SQIVND (reference sequence). CDR3: CASTYNTEAFF. DNA for the CDR3: TGTGCCAGTACCTATAACACTGAAGCTTTCTTT.

The rearrangement links TRBV11-2 to TRBJ1-1; D is unclear. V lost 1 base to trimming and J lost 3 bases, with 6 bases between them. CDR1 and CDR2 from the germline V gene are SGHAT and FQNNGV. The CDR3 is made up of 13 amino acids. The CDR3 protein is CASSLVTDTEAFF. The CDR3 DNA reads as TGTGCCAGCAGCTTAGTAACGGACACTGAAGCTTTCTTT.

The rearrangement joins TRBV6-5 to TRBJ2-7, with D possibly TRBD2 on 5 matching bases. This CDR3 contains 14 residues. Germline loops: CDR1 MNHEY, CDR2 SVGAGI. Trimming took 2 bases from V and 3 from J, leaving 11 bases between them. The CDR3: CASSYQGSGYEQYF. CDR3 sequence (DNA): TGTGCCAGCAGTTACCAAGGCAGCGGCTACGAGCAGTACTTC.

The V call is TRBV10-3, the J call TRBJ1-5, with TRBD1 identical over 10 bases. Germline V gene data show CDR1 as ENHRY and CDR2 as SYGVKD. V trimming: 6 bases; J trimming: 0 bases; junction bases outside the gene matches: 8. This CDR3 region has 17 residues. The CDR3 here is CAISRDRGTTSNQPQHF. The DNA of the CDR3 is TGTGCCATCAGCAGGGACAGGGGAACGACTAGCAATCAGCCCCAGCATTTT.

This sequence joins TRBV5-4 and TRBJ2-5; 12 bases align to TRBD1. CDR3 length: 14 amino acids. The germline CDR1 and CDR2 sequences are SGHNT and YYREEE (reference sequence). J lost 6 bases, V lost 3 bases, and 3 bases had no gene match. This CDR3 reads CASSWDRGQQTQYF. As DNA, the CDR3 is TGTGCCAGCAGCTGGGACAGGGGGCAACAGACCCAGTACTTC.

This chain connects TRBV19 to TRBJ1-1; D is undetermined. Germline CDR1 reads LNHDA; CDR2 reads SQIVND (reference sequence). The CDR3 contains 14 residues. V shed 6 bases and J shed 2 bases, with 13 bases lying between them. CDR3 in amino acids: CASRNIGANTEAFF. CDR3 nucleotides: TGTGCCAGTAGAAATATTGGAGCTAACACTGAAGCTTTCTTT.

V usage is TRBV7-9 and J usage is TRBJ1-6; TRBD1 matches at 9 bases. Per the germline V gene, CDR1 is SEHNR and CDR2 is FQNEAQ (reference sequence). Losses at the gene ends were 5 bases for V and 4 bases for J; bases not matched to a gene: 3. The CDR3 runs 15 residues. The CDR3 nucleotides read TGTGCCAGCAGCCACAGGGGGCAGTATAATTCACCCCTCCACTTT. It translates to CASSHRGQYNSPLHF.

The CDR3 reads CASSARTGGQWLNTEAFF. The DNA of the CDR3 is TGTGCCAGCAGCGCCCGGACAGGGGGCCAGTGGTTGAACACTGAAGCTTTCTTT. The chain joins TRBV21-1 to TRBJ1-1; the table's TRBD1 call for D was not verified on the DNA. TRBV21-1 is a known pseudogene. This CDR3 is 18 amino acids long.

This clone is a singleton in its sample. The genes are TRBV21-1 and TRBJ1-4; the table calls TRBD1, which could not be checked here. TRBV21-1 is shown as a pseudogene. This CDR3 spans 12 amino acids. In DNA form, the CDR3 reads TGTGCCAGCAGCCCTAGGGGTGAAAAACTGTTTTTT. It is translated as CASSPRGEKLFF.

V is TRBV6-1 and J is TRBJ2-4, with D tentatively TRBD1 (6 bases). The CDR3 is 16 residues long. Trimming cost V 1 base and J 0 bases, with 10 bases left between them. Germline assignment: CDR1 MNHNS and CDR2 SASEGT. The CDR3 reads CASSEGGHLAKNIQYF. CDR3 DNA sequence: TGTGCCAGCAGTGAAGGGGGACACTTAGCCAAAAACATTCAGTACTTC.